These T cell receptor beta chains were read from a single sample in a study of neoadjuvant anti-PD-1 for oral cavity cancer. The table came from immunoSEQ multiplex PCR; TCRdb's copy has only in-frame clones and leaves some out. The table shows some 14,000 clones, with around 70% occurring only once. The specimen comprised PBMCs, sampled after nivolumab (anti-PD-1) treatment. The receptors were gathered from a person between 40 and 79 years old with oral cavity squamous cell carcinoma. Each CDR3 is given with its conserved first and last residue. The D gene is left open where the match is weak. Clone size appears in some rows only: once, few, many, or a class for an expanded clone.

TRBJ2-7 | - | TRBV5-6 | - | TGTGCCAGCAGCTCTCGACAGGACAACCCCTACGAGCAGTACTTC | CASSSRQDNPYEQYF
TRBJ2-7 | TRBD2 | TRBV6-6 | - | TGTGCCAGCAGTCGGACTAGCGGGAGCTTCTACGAGCAGTACTTC | CASSRTSGSFYEQYF
TRBJ1-5 | - | TRBV28 | - | TGTGCCAGCAGTTTAGCAGGGTACTTCCATCAGCCCCAGCATTTT | CASSLAGYFHQPQHF
TRBJ2-4 | - | TRBV4-1 | - | TGCGCCAGCAGCCCAAGCCTTCGGGACACTAAAAACATTCAGTACTTC | CASSPSLRDTKNIQYF
TRBJ1-1 | - | TRBV27 | - | TGTGCCAGCATGAGCCCCGGGGGTGAAGCTTTCTTT | CASMSPGGEAFF
TRBJ1-3 | - | TRBV10-3 | once | TGTGCCATCAGCCCCCTTTGGGGATTCGAAGGAAACACCATATATTTT | CAISPLWGFEGNTIYF
TRBJ2-1 | TRBD2 | TRBV28 | - | TGTGCCAGCAGTTCCCCTGGGACTAGCGCAAGAAAGAGGGCCTACAATGAGCAGTTCTTC | CASSSPGTSARKRAYNEQFF
TRBJ2-1 | - | TRBV12-5 | - | TGTGCTAGTGGCACGGACTACTCCTACAATGAGCAGTTCTTC | CASGTDYSYNEQFF
TRBJ2-7 | TRBD1 | TRBV14 | - | TGTGCCAGCAGCCAAGAACAGGGGGCCTACGAGCAGTACTTC | CASSQEQGAYEQYF
TRBJ1-1 | - | TRBV28 | - | TGTGCCAGCAGTAACAGGGTCTCAGGACTGACTGAAGCTTTCTTT | CASSNRVSGLTEAFF
TRBJ2-4 | - | TRBV5-1 | - | TGCGCCAGCAGCGCAAGCTGGGGAAGGGGAATTCAGTACTTC | CASSASWGRGIQYF
TRBJ2-3 | TRBD2 | TRBV4-1 | once | TGCGCCAGCAGCCAAGGACTAGCGGGAGAGGCGCAGTATTTT | CASSQGLAGEAQYF
TRBJ1-4 | - | TRBV28 | once | TGTGCCAGCAGTCTACAGGGAGTTAATGAAAAACTGTTTTTT | CASSLQGVNEKLFF
TRBJ2-7 | - | TRBV6-6 | - | TGTGCCAGCAGGGAATCAGGGGTGGCTACCGAGCAGTACTTC | CASRESGVATEQYF
TRBJ1-5 | TRBD1 | TRBV27 | once | TGTGCCAGCAGCGCTGACAGGGTTAATCAGCCCCAGCATTTT | CASSADRVNQPQHF
TRBJ2-5 | TRBD2 | TRBV9 | - | TGTGCCAGCAGCCCCCGACTCGTAGCGGGAGGAGAGACCCAGTACTTC | CASSPRLVAGGETQYF
TRBJ1-1 | - | TRBV5-6 | - | TGTGCCAGCAGCCCAGGGGTGCGGTACACTGAAGCTTTCTTT | CASSPGVRYTEAFF
TRBJ2-1 | - | TRBV7-8 | - | TGTGCCAGCAGCCCGGCGGATAGTCCGGGTGAGCAGTTCTTC | CASSPADSPGEQFF